This T cell receptor (beta chain) stems from a study of T cell responses to AZD1222 COVID-19 vaccine. The study's findings and limits: Mostly white British, mostly female donors; authors suggested clonal diversity may be underestimated.

Measured with immunoSEQ multiplex PCR; TCRdb has only the in-frame clones, and not every one. The repertoire includes 100,000 to 150,000 clones, around 87% of them detected once, and roughly 3.1% sits in the top ten. Trimming pared 3 bases from V and 3 bases from J, leaving 11 bases between. This CDR3 is built from 13 residues. Germline values: CDR1 DFQATT, CDR2 SNEGSKA (reference sequence). Concerning this clone: Its antigen is not identified.

This sequence originates from an adult who received the AZD1222 COVID-19 vaccine. The chain joins TRBV20-1 to TRBJ1-1; a weak D match, TRBD1 (5 bases). The material was peripheral blood, obtained 28 days after the second AZD1222 dose. The CDR3 bases are TGCAGTGCTAGTTCCCAGGGTGACACTGAAGCTTTCTTT. Translation gives CSASSQGDTEAFF.